These 17 T cell receptor beta chains share one sample of origin, sequenced in a study of shared clonotypes between healthy human individuals. Measured with immunoSEQ multiplex PCR; TCRdb has only the in-frame clones, and not every one. In the table there are around 2,000,000 clones, approximately 95% of which are singletons. CD45RO-negative, CCR7-selected cells formed the naive CD8 fraction, which excluded terminally differentiated effector memory CD45RA+ cells. The sequencing input was naive CD8+ T cells sorted from blood. Receptor source: a man younger than 30 in good health.

With respect to this clone: Other nucleotide sequences in the sample specify the same CDR3. The V call is TRBV5-4, the J call TRBJ2-5; maybe TRBD1 (5 bases). Trimming cost V 0 bases and J 3 bases, with 9 bases left between them. Per the germline V gene, CDR1 is SGHNT and CDR2 is YYREEE (reference sequence). The CDR3 is 14 amino acids. The CDR3 sequence is CASSLGWGKETQYF. CDR3 DNA: TGTGCCAGCAGCTTGGGCTGGGGCAAAGAGACCCAGTACTTC.

As regards this clone: Other DNA variants within this sample encode the same CDR3. The rearrangement uses TRBV19 and TRBJ2-7; 8 bases agree with TRBD2. V was clipped by 5 bases and J by 1 base; unmatched bases: 1. The CDR3 is 13 amino acids. In germline, CDR1 is LNHDA, CDR2 SQIVND (reference sequence). The CDR3 region is CASSSGGSYEQYF. The CDR3 DNA sequence: TGTGCCAGTAGTTCGGGGGGGTCCTACGAGCAGTACTTC.

The chain combines TRBV2 with TRBJ1-1; 12 positions agree with TRBD1. Germline loops: CDR1 SNHLY, CDR2 FYNNEI. The CDR3 is made up of 19 amino acids. V lost 4 bases and J lost 4; bases outside the gene matches: 16. CDR3 amino acids: CASSGVTGTGGRMSTEAFF. CDR3 nucleotides: TGTGCCAGCAGTGGAGTGACCGGGACAGGGGGCCGTATGAGCACTGAAGCTTTCTTT.

CDR3 sequence: CASSLGQGNEQYF. CDR3 nucleotide sequence: TGTGCCAGCAGCCTTGGACAGGGGAACGAGCAGTACTTC. The chain combines TRBV6-5 with TRBJ2-7; 9 nucleotides match TRBD1. V shed 6 bases, J shed 5 bases, and the junction held 5 bases outside the gene matches. The CDR3 consists of 13 residues. Germline lookup yields CDR1 MNHEY and CDR2 SVGAGI.

The chain is built from TRBV6-5 and TRBJ1-6, with D tentatively TRBD1 (6 bases). Germline CDR1 is MNHEY and CDR2 is SVGAGI. Trimming shortened V by 0 bases and J by 10 bases, and 13 bases separated the two germline ends. The CDR3 has 15 residues. The CDR3 sequence: CASSYSGWGRSPLHF. DNA of the CDR3: TGTGCCAGCAGTTACTCGGGCTGGGGGCGGTCACCCCTCCACTTT.

The chain links TRBV15 to TRBJ2-1, with D perhaps being TRBD1 or TRBD2 (6 bases each). The CDR3 is 18 amino acids. The ends were cut back, 4 bases at V and 3 bases at J, with 22 bases in the middle. The germline V gene has CDR1 LNHNV and CDR2 YYDKDF (reference sequence). The CDR3 coding sequence is TGTGCCACCAGCACCATGGGGGGCCTCCCGGACTTCTACAATGAGCAGTTCTTC. Its translation is CATSTMGGLPDFYNEQFF.

The genes are TRBV7-9 and TRBJ2-3; 8 bases are a match to TRBD2. There are 17 residues in the CDR3. Trimming at V came to 5 bases and at J to 5 bases, leaving 15 bases not matched to a gene. CDR1 and CDR2 from the germline V gene are SEHNR and FQNEAQ (reference sequence). CDR3 in DNA: TGTGCCAGCAGCCAATCGGGGGGGAGGGCCGTTGGAGATACGCAGTATTTT. This sequence encodes CASSQSGGRAVGDTQYF.

The chain couples TRBV4-3 to TRBJ1-1; D possibly corresponds to TRBD1 (6 bases). With 5 bases removed from V and 8 bases from J, the gap between germline ends came to 15 bases. The germline gives CDR1 LGHNA, CDR2 YSLEER. The CDR3 spans 13 residues. CDR3 sequence reads: CASSTWLGAEAFF. The CDR3 coding sequence is TGCGCCAGCAGCACTTGGCTGGGGGCGGAAGCTTTCTTT.

V is TRBV4-1 and J is TRBJ2-2; 12 bases line up with TRBD2. The J segment lost 8 bases and the V segment lost 4 bases, leaving 8 bases of the junction unmatched. CDR3 size: 16 residues. Germline assignment: CDR1 MGHRA and CDR2 YSYEKL. CDR3 amino acids: CASSLSSGGAPGELFF. CDR3 coding DNA: TGCGCCAGCAGCCTTTCTAGCGGGGGGGCCCCGGGGGAGCTGTTTTTT.

This clone occurred once. The chain couples TRBV6-5 to TRBJ1-5; the match to TRBD1 covers 8 bases. The trim removed 6 bases at V and 4 bases at J, leaving 5 bases unmatched. Germline CDR1 MNHEY, CDR2 SVGAGI. The CDR3 extends over 14 amino acids. CDR3 bases: TGTGCCAGCAGCTCTCGACAGGGGAATCAGCCCCAGCATTTT. This sequence encodes CASSSRQGNQPQHF.

CDR3 loop: CASSLKGANEQFF. The CDR3 region has the DNA TGTGCCAGCAGCTTGAAGGGGGCCAATGAGCAGTTCTTC. The chain has TRBV5-6 and TRBJ2-1, with 7 bases lining up with TRBD1. This CDR3 contains 13 residues. The germline CDR1 and CDR2 sequences are SGHDT and YYEEEE. Unmatched junction bases numbered 1, after V lost 1 base and J lost 6 bases.

This chain uses TRBV27 with TRBJ1-6; D unresolved. Germline V gives CDR1 MNHEY, CDR2 SMNVEV (reference sequence). The CDR3 length is 17 residues. The V end lost 2 bases, the J end lost 0 bases, and 11 bases lay between the germline ends. The CDR3 nucleotides read TGTGCCAGCAGTTTACACCTGGCGAGCTCCTATAATTCACCCCTCCACTTT. Amino acid sequence: CASSLHLASSYNSPLHF.

V usage is TRBV7-3 and J usage is TRBJ2-1, with D unresolved. Germline V gene data show CDR1 as SGHTA and CDR2 as FQGTGA. Deletions cut 0 bases from V and 5 bases from J, with 20 bases between. The CDR3 loop spans 18 amino acids. This chain's CDR3 is CASSLTYYGHGADNEQFF. The DNA for the CDR3 is TGTGCCAGCAGCTTAACTTATTACGGCCACGGAGCTGACAATGAGCAGTTCTTC.

The genes are TRBV2 and TRBJ2-4, with D uncertain. V lost 7 bases, J lost 0 bases, and 16 bases lay in between. The CDR3 is 16 residues long. From germline, CDR1 is SNHLY and CDR2 FYNNEI. The CDR3 loop reads CASTLPNMLAKNIQYF. For the CDR3, the DNA is TGTGCCAGCACCCTACCAAACATGTTAGCCAAAAACATTCAGTACTTC.

The chain links TRBV4-1 to TRBJ1-5; 10 nucleotides line up with TRBD1. The germline V gene has CDR1 MGHRA and CDR2 YSYEKL. Trimming at V came to 4 bases and at J to 4 bases, leaving 4 bases not matched to a gene. This CDR3 has 15 residues. The CDR3, as DNA: TGCGCCAGCAGCCTATGGACAGGGGGTAATCAGCCCCAGCATTTT. Residues: CASSLWTGGNQPQHF.

This clone showed up just once. The V and J genes are TRBV4-1 and TRBJ2-1, with TRBD1 identical over 9 bases. The germline V gene has CDR1 MGHRA and CDR2 YSYEKL. The CDR3 has 17 residues. Losses at the gene ends were 0 bases for V and 7 bases for J; bases not matched to a gene: 10. The CDR3 loop reads CASSQDYGTGSVNEQFF. The CDR3 coding sequence is TGCGCCAGCAGCCAAGATTACGGGACAGGGTCTGTGAATGAGCAGTTCTTC.

V and J are TRBV6-1 and TRBJ1-4, with a possible D match to TRBD1 (5 bases). The CDR3 extends over 15 amino acids. The V and J ends lost 3 bases and 4 bases respectively, with 12 bases between them. Germline CDR1 and CDR2: MNHNS and SASEGT. CDR3 amino acids: CASSEVGEINEKLFF. For the CDR3, the DNA is TGTGCCAGCAGTGAGGTGGGGGAAATTAATGAAAAACTGTTTTTT.